The text below deals with one TCR beta chain. This sample stems from a study of blood T cell repertoires in COVID-19. The wider study: COVID-19 samples collected from the United States, Italy and Spain covered acute and convalescent phases. Nucleic acid was either cDNA or gDNA, and it came from T cells, B-cell-depleted T cells, or PBMCs.

V was shortened by 0 bases and J by 6 bases, with 11 bases between the two germline ends. The CDR3 length is 14 residues. CDR1 is LGHDT and CDR2 is YNNKEL in the germline V gene (reference sequence). Assay used: immunoSEQ multiplex PCR; TCRdb lists only in-frame clones, some missing. The repertoire holds around 32,000 clones, with 90% to 95% as singletons. The sequence was obtained from a male donor with active COVID-19. The rearrangement uses TRBV3-1 (or the pseudogene TRBV3-2) and TRBJ1-2, with a possible D match to TRBD1 (5 bases). Sequenced: peripheral blood. The CDR3 spells CASSQEVRAHGYTF. As DNA, the CDR3 is TGTGCCAGCAGCCAAGAAGTCAGGGCCCATGGCTACACCTTC.